These 13 T cell receptor beta chains originate from one sample sequenced in a study of blood T cell repertoires in COVID-19. Generated by immunoSEQ multiplex PCR, the TCRdb table keeps only in-frame clones and is missing some. Of around 220,000 clones listed, about 86% are singletons. Material for sequencing was PBMCs or T cells enriched from blood (not recorded which). The receptors were gathered from a woman aged 50 to 65 with acute COVID-19.

This CDR3 is CASSDRGGYEQYF. CDR3 sequence (DNA): TGTGCCAGCAGCGATCGAGGGGGCTACGAGCAGTACTTC. The rearrangement joins TRBV5-5 to TRBJ2-7; a possible D gene is TRBD1 (6 bases). This CDR3 is 13 amino acids long. Germline V CDR1 and CDR2: SGHKS, YYEKEE (reference sequence). The ends were cut back, 4 bases at V and 3 bases at J, with 11 bases in the middle.

V usage is TRBV7-9 and J usage is TRBJ2-1; no definite D call. From germline, CDR1 is SEHNR and CDR2 FQNEAQ (reference sequence). CDR3 size: 14 residues. The V gene lost 6 bases and the J gene lost 0 bases, with 9 bases spanning the gap. The CDR3 DNA sequence: TGTGCCAGCAGGTCCTACGGCTCCTACAATGAGCAGTTCTTC. Protein sequence: CASRSYGSYNEQFF.

This chain connects TRBV5-1 to TRBJ2-1; 8 nucleotides match TRBD2. Germline trimming cut 4 bases from V and 6 bases from J; bases unmatched to any gene: 3. Germline-derived CDR1 and CDR2 are SGHRS and YFSETQ. The CDR3 sequence is 13 residues long. The CDR3 loop reads CASSLGTSNEQFF. The CDR3 coding sequence is TGCGCCAGCAGCCTCGGGACTAGCAATGAGCAGTTCTTC.

This chain connects TRBV12-3 or TRBV12-4 to TRBJ1-5; D gene unclear. This CDR3 comprises 12 residues. V shed 3 bases and J shed 10 bases, with 10 bases lying between them. The CDR3 DNA is TGTGCCAGCAGTTTCGGTTTATCTCCCCAGCATTTT. It specifies CASSFGLSPQHF.

The V gene is TRBV5-1, the J gene TRBJ2-7, with a possible D match to TRBD1 (6 bases). Germline V CDR1 and CDR2: SGHRS, YFSETQ. CDR3 size: 13 residues. V shed 2 bases and J shed 6 bases, with 12 bases lying between them. CDR3 in amino acids: CASSFWTVGEQYF. Here the CDR3 DNA reads TGCGCCAGCAGCTTTTGGACAGTCGGCGAGCAGTACTTC. Full variable domain (missing parts from reference TRBV5-1 and TRBJ2-7): KAGVTQTPRYLIKTRGQQVTLSCSPISGHRSVSWYQQTPGQGLQFLFEYFSETQRNKGNFPGRFSGRQFSNSRSEMNVSTLELGDSALYLCASSFWTVGEQYFGPGTRLTVT.

The rearrangement links TRBV2 to TRBJ2-2, with 7 bases matching TRBD1. V lost 7 bases and J lost 6; bases outside the gene matches: 11. The CDR3 is made up of 15 amino acids. Per germline, CDR1 SNHLY and CDR2 FYNNEI. CDR3 sequence: CASTIGRGQAGELFF. The CDR3 bases are TGTGCCAGCACCATAGGAAGGGGGCAGGCCGGGGAGCTGTTTTTT.

V usage is TRBV5-4 and J usage is TRBJ1-6; weak D call: TRBD1 (6 bases). Trimming removed 1 base at V and 1 base at J, with 6 bases between. CDR1 and CDR2 from the germline V gene are SGHNT and YYREEE (reference sequence). This CDR3 has 15 residues. The CDR3 coding sequence is TGTGCCAGCAGCTTGACAGGGTCCTATAATTCACCCCTCCACTTT. It translates to CASSLTGSYNSPLHF. Together with reference TRBV5-4 and TRBJ1-6, the CDR3 gives the full variable domain: ETGVTQSPTHLIKTRGQQVTLRCSSQSGHNTVSWYQQALGQGPQFIFQYYREEENGRGNFPPRFSGLQFPNYSSELNVNALELDDSALYLCASSLTGSYNSPLHFGNGTRLTVT.

V gene TRBV27 combines with J gene TRBJ2-3, with 8 bases lining up with TRBD2. Trimming cost V 5 bases and J 0 bases; bases outside gene matches: 16. From germline, CDR1 is MNHEY and CDR2 SMNVEV (reference sequence). This CDR3 is 19 amino acids long. The CDR3 DNA is TGTGCCAGCAGTCCGTACGGGACTAGGCGTACCTCTAGCACAGATACGCAGTATTTT. Protein sequence: CASSPYGTRRTSSTDTQYF.

J is TRBJ2-7 and V is TRBV9, with D perhaps TRBD1 (5 bases). Per the germline V gene, CDR1 is SGDLS and CDR2 is YYNGEE. Deletions cut 0 bases from V and 7 bases from J, with 14 bases between. The CDR3 contains 14 residues. The CDR3 nucleotides are TGTGCCAGCAGCGTAGCTAGGGCAGGGTGGGAGCAGTACTTC. It encodes CASSVARAGWEQYF.

The rearrangement uses TRBV28 and TRBJ1-4; D gene ambiguous. This CDR3 spans 13 amino acids. Germline V lookup: CDR1 MDHEN, CDR2 SYDVKM. With 10 bases removed from V and 4 bases from J, the gap between germline ends came to 13 bases. DNA for the CDR3: TGTGCCATCCCGGGAATTGGTAATGAAAAACTGTTTTTT. The encoded protein is CAIPGIGNEKLFF.

This clone was counted a few times. This sequence joins TRBV2 and TRBJ2-5; D remains unclear. The CDR3 spans 14 residues. CDR1 SNHLY and CDR2 FYNNEI come from the germline V gene. Trimming shortened V by 1 base and J by 5 bases, and 11 bases separated the two germline ends. The CDR3 DNA reads as TGTGCCAGCAGTGAAGGAACGACGGGTGAGACCCAGTACTTC. It codes for CASSEGTTGETQYF.

V usage is TRBV5-6 and J usage is TRBJ2-1, with a tentative D call TRBD1 (6 bases). The CDR3 contains 14 residues. The germline V and J ends were trimmed by 7 bases and 3 bases, with 14 bases remaining between them. Per the germline V gene, CDR1 is SGHDT and CDR2 is YYEEEE. The CDR3 DNA follows: TGTGCCAGCGGAGGACAGATTTTCTACAATGAGCAGTTCTTC. Protein: CASGGQIFYNEQFF.

The chain employs TRBV7-2 and TRBJ1-6, with D unclear. The germline CDR1 and CDR2 sequences are SGHTA and FQGNSA. This CDR3 spans 16 amino acids. V was cut by 5 bases and J by 0 bases, with 11 bases left in between. The CDR3 DNA reads as TGTGCCAGCAGCCTAGACGGGAGCTCCTATAATTCACCCCTCCACTTT. It specifies CASSLDGSSYNSPLHF.